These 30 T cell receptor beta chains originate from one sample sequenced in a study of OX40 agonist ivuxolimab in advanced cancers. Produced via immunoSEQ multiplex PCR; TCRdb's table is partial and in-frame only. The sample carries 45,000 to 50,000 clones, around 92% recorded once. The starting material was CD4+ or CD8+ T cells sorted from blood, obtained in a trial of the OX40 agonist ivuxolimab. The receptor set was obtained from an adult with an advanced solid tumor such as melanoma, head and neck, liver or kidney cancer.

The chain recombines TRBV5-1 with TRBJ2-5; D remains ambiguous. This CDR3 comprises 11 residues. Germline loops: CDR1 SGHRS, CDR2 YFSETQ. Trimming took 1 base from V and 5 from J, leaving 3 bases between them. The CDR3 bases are TGCGCCAGCAGCTTGATTGAGACCCAGTACTTC. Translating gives CASSLIETQYF. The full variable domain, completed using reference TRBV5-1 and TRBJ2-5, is KAGVTQTPRYLIKTRGQQVTLSCSPISGHRSVSWYQQTPGQGLQFLFEYFSETQRNKGNFPGRFSGRQFSNSRSEMNVSTLELGDSALYLCASSLIETQYFGPGTRLLVL.

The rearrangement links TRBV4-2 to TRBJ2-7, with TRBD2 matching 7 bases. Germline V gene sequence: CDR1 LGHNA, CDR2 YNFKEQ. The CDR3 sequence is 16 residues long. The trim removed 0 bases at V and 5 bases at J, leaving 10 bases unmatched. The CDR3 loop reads CASSQDYGGFKDEQYF. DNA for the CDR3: TGTGCCAGCAGCCAAGATTACGGGGGGTTTAAGGACGAGCAGTACTTC.

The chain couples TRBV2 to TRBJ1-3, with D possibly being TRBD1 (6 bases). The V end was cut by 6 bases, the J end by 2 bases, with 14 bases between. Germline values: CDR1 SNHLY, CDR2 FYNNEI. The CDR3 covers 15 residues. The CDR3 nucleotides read TGTGCCAGCAGCGCCGGGGGCGGGGCTGGAAACACCATATATTTT. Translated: CASSAGGGAGNTIYF.

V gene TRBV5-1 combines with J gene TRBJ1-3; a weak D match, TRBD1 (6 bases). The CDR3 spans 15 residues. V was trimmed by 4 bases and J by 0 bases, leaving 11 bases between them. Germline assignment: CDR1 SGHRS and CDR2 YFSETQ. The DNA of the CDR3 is TGCGCCAGCAGCGAGGGGGTCGGCTCTGGAAACACCATATATTTT. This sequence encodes CASSEGVGSGNTIYF. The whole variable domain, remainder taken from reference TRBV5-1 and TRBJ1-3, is KAGVTQTPRYLIKTRGQQVTLSCSPISGHRSVSWYQQTPGQGLQFLFEYFSETQRNKGNFPGRFSGRQFSNSRSEMNVSTLELGDSALYLCASSEGVGSGNTIYFGEGSWLTVV.

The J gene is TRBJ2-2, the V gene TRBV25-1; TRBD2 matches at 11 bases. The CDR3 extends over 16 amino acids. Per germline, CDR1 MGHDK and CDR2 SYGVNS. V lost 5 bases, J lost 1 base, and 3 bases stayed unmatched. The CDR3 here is CASSLAGGLNTGELFF. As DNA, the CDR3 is TGTGCCAGCAGTCTAGCGGGGGGACTGAACACCGGGGAGCTGTTTTTT.

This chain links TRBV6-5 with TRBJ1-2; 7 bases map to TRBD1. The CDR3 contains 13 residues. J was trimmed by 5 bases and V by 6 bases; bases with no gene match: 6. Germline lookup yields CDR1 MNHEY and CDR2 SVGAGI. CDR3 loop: CASREGQSYGYTF. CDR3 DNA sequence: TGTGCCAGCAGAGAGGGACAGTCTTATGGCTACACCTTC.

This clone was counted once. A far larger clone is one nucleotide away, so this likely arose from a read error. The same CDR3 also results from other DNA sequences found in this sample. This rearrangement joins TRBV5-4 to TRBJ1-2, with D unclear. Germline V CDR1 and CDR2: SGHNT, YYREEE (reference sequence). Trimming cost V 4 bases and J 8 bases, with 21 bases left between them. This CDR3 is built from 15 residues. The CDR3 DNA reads TGTGCCAGCAGCCAACCCAGGCTTAGATTCTGGGGCTACACCTTC. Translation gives CASSQPRLRFWGYTF.

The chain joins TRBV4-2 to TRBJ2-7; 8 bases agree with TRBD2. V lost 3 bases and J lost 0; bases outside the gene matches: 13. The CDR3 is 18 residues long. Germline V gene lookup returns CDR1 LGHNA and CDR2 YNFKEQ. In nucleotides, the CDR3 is TGTGCCAGCAGCCACCCACGAGGGCTAGCGGGCAACTCCTACGAGCAGTACTTC. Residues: CASSHPRGLAGNSYEQYF.

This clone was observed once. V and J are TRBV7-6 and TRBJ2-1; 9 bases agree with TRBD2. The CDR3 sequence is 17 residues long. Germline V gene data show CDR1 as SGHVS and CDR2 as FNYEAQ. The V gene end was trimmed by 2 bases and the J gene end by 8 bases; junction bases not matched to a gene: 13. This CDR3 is CASSLPIAGENSDEQFF. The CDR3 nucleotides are TGTGCCAGCAGCTTACCAATAGCGGGAGAGAATAGCGATGAGCAGTTCTTC.

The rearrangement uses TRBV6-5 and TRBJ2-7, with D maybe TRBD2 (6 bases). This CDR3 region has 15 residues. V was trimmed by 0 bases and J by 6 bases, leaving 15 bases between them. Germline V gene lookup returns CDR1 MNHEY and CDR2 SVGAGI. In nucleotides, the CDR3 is TGTGCCAGCAGTTACTCGTCTAGCGTGCAGGTCGAGCAGTACTTC. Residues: CASSYSSSVQVEQYF.

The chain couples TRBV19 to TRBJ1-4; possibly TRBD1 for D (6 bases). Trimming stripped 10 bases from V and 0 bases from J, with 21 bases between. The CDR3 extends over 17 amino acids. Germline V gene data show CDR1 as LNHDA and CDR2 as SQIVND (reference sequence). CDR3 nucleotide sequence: TGTGCCACAGGGGACCTCCGATGGGATACAACTAATGAAAAACTGTTTTTT. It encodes CATGDLRWDTTNEKLFF.

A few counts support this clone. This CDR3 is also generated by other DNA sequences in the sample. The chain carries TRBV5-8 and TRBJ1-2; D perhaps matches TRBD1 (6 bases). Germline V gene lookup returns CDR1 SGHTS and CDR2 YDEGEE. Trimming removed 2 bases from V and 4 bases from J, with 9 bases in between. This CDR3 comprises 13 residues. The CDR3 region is CASSLGQIYGYTF. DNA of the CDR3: TGTGCCAGCAGCTTAGGACAGATCTATGGCTACACCTTC.

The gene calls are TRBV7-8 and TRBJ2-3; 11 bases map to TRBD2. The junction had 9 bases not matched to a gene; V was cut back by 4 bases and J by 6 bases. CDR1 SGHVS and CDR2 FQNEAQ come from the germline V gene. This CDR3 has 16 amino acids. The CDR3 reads CASSSLAGGPTDTQYF. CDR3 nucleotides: TGTGCCAGCAGCTCCTTAGCGGGAGGGCCAACGGATACGCAGTATTTT. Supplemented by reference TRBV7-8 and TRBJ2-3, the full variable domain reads GAGVSQSPRYKVAKRGQDVALRCDPISGHVSLFWYQQALGQGPEFLTYFQNEAQLDKSGLPSDRFFAERPEGSVSTLKIQRTQQEDSAVYLCASSSLAGGPTDTQYFGPGTRLTVL.

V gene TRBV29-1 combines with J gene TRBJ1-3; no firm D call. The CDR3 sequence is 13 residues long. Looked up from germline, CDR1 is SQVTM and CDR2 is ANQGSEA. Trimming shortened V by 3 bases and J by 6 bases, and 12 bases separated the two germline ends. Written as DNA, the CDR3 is TGCAGCGTTGAGGCTAAACGGGAAAACACCATATATTTT. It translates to CSVEAKRENTIYF.

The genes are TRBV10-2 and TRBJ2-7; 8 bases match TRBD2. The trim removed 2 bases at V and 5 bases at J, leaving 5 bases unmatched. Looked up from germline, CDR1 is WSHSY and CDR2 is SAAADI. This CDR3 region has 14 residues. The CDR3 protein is CASSEGRGANEQYF. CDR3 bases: TGCGCCAGCAGTGAGGGGCGGGGGGCGAACGAGCAGTACTTC.

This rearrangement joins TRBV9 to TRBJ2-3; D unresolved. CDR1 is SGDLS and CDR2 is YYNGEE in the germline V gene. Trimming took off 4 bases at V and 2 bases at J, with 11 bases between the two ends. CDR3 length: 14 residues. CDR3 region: CASSTGQATDTQYF. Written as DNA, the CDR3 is TGTGCCAGCAGCACCGGTCAGGCCACAGATACGCAGTATTTT.

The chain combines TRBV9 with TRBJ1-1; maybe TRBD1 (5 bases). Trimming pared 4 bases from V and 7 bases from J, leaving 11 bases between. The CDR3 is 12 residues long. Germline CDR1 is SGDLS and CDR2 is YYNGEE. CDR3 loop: CASSPVGDEAFF. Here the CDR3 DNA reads TGTGCCAGCAGCCCGGTGGGGGATGAAGCTTTCTTT.

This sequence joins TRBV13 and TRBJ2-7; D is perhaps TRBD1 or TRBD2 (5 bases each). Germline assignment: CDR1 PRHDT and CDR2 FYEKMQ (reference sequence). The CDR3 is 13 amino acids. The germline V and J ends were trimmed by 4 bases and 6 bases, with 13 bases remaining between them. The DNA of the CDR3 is TGTGCCAGCAGCTCCGGGGCCCCGAGCGAGCAGTACTTC. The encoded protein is CASSSGAPSEQYF.

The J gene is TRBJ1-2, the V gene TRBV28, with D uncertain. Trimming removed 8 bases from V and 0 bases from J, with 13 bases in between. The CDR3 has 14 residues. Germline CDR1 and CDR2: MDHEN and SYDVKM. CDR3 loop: CASATEGANYGYTF. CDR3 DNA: TGTGCCAGCGCGACGGAGGGAGCTAACTATGGCTACACCTTC.

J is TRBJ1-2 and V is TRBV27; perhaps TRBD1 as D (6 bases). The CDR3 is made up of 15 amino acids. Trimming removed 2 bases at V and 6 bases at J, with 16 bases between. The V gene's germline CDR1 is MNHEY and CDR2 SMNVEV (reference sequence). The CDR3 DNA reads TGTGCCAGCAGTTTAGGGGCCGGGGGCGGAGATGGCTACACCTTC. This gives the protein CASSLGAGGGDGYTF.

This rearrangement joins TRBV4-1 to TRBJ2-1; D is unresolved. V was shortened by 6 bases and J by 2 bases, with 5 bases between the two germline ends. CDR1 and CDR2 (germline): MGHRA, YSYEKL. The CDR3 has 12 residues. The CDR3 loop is CASRGTYNEQFF. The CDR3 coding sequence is TGCGCCAGCAGAGGGACCTACAATGAGCAGTTCTTC.

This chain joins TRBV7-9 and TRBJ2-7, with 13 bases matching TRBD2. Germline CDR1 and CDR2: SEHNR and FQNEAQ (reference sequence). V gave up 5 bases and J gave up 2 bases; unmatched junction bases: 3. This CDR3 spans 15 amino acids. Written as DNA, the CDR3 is TGTGCCAGCAGCGTAGGGACTAGCGGGACCTACGAGCAGTACTTC. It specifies CASSVGTSGTYEQYF.

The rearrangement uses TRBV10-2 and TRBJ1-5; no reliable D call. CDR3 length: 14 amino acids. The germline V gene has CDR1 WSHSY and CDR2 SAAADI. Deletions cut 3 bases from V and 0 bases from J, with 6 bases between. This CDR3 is CASSDFHSNQPQHF. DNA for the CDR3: TGCGCCAGCAGTGATTTCCATAGCAATCAGCCCCAGCATTTT.

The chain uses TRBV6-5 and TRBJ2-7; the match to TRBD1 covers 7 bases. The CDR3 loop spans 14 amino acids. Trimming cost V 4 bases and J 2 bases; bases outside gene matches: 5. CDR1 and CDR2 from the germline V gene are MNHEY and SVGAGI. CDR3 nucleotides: TGTGCCAGCAGTTTAGGGGGCATCACCTACGAGCAGTACTTC. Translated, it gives CASSLGGITYEQYF.

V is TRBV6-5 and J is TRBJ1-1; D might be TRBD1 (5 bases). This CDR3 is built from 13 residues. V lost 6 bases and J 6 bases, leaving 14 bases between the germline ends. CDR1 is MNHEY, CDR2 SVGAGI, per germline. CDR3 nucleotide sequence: TGTGCCAGCAGCTTCCGGGACTTCGCTGAAGCTTTCTTT. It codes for CASSFRDFAEAFF.

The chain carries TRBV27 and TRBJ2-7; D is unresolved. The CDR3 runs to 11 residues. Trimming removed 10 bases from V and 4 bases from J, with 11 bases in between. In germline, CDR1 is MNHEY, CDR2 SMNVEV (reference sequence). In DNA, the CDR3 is TGTGCCATCGCATCTGGTTACGAGCAGTACTTC. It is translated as CAIASGYEQYF.

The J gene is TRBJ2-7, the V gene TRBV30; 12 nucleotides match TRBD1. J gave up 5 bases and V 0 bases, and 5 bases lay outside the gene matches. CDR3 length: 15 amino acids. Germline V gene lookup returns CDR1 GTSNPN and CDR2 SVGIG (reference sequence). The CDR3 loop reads CAWSVGTGGLNEQYF. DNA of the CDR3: TGTGCCTGGAGTGTCGGGACAGGGGGCTTGAACGAGCAGTACTTC.

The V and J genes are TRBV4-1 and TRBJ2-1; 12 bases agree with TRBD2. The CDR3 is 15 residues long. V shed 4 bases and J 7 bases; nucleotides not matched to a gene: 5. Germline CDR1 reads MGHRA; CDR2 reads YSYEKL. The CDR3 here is CASSPLGTSGNEQFF. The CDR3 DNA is TGCGCCAGCAGCCCACTAGGGACTAGCGGGAATGAGCAGTTCTTC.

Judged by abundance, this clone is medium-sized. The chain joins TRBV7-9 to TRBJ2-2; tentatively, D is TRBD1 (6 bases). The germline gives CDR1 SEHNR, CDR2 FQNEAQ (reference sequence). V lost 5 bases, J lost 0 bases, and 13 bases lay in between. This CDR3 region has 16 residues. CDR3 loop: CASSHRGQSNTGELFF. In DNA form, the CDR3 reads TGTGCCAGCAGCCATAGAGGACAGTCGAACACCGGGGAGCTGTTTTTT.

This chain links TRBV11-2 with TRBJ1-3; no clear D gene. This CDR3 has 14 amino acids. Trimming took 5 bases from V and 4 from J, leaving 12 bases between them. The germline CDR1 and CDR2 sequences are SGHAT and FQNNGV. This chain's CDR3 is CASSPRPAGNTIYF. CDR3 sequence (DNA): TGTGCCAGCAGCCCCCGTCCGGCCGGAAACACCATATATTTT.